This T cell receptor beta chain appears in the sequencing data of a study of blood T cell repertoires in COVID-19. Study summary: Donors in the United States, Italy and Spain gave samples during acute or convalescent COVID-19.

The junction had 10 bases not matched to a gene; V was cut back by 5 bases and J by 4 bases. CDR1 and CDR2 (germline): SGHAT, FQDESV (reference sequence). The CDR3 sequence is 15 residues long. During active infection, Seattle patients enrolled and were then monitored through disease. In the original processing: Counts of nucleated cells, estimated from reference gene primer amplification, were obtained. Sequenced by immunoSEQ multiplex PCR; TCRdb stores in-frame clones only, minus some. V and J calls and clone size are copied from that table; D and trimming were computed from the DNA. In the table there are just under 350,000 clones, about 89% of which are singletons.

Sequencing input: peripheral blood. This clonotype was obtained from a woman aged 45 to 65 with COVID-19, enrolled during active disease. The V and J genes are TRBV11-1 and TRBJ2-7; 8 positions match TRBD1. CDR3 sequence reads: CASSMTTGGYYEQYF. As DNA, the CDR3 is TGTGCCAGCAGCATGACAACAGGGGGTTATTACGAGCAGTACTTC.